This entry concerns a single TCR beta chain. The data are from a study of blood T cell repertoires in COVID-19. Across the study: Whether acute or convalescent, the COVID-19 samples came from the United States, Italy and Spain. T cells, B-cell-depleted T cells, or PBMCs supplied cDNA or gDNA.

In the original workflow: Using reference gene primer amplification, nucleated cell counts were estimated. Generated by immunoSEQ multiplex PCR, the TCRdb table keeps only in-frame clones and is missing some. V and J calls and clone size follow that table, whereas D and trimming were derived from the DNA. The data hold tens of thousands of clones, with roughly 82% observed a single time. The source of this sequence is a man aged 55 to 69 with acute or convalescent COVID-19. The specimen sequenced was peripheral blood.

CDR3 DNA: TGTGCCGCCCCAGAAACAAACACCGGGGAGCTGTTTTTT. It yields the protein CAAPETNTGELFF. This chain connects TRBV6-5 to TRBJ2-2; D remains ambiguous. The CDR3 is 13 residues long. Trimming cost V 11 bases and J 2 bases, with 12 bases left between them. Germline CDR1 MNHEY, CDR2 SVGAGI.